This TCR beta chain was recorded in a study of blood T cells in healthy people across ages. Study-wide points: Estimated diversity, derived from one million T cells, was regarded as an underestimate.

About this clonotype itself: Its matching antigen is unknown.

Looked up from germline, CDR1 is MGHRA and CDR2 is YSYEKL. Trimming stripped 8 bases from V and 0 bases from J, with 16 bases between. The CDR3 spans 15 residues. A sample-barcoded 5' primer and a J-beta primer mix were used in a second PCR of roughly 7 to 11 cycles. TCRdb used MiXCR to reprocess the 5' RACE reads, holding one entry per CDR3 protein. The sample shows over a million distinct CDR3 sequences, 59% of them seen only once. The chain joins TRBV4-1 to TRBJ1-1; weak D call: TRBD1 (6 bases). The receptor comes from a man younger than 35 in good health. Material for sequencing was blood. The CDR3 nucleotides read TGCGCCAGCTGCCCTCGGGGGGCTTTGAACACTGAAGCTTTCTTT. It specifies CASCPRGALNTEAFF.